The 21 T cell receptor beta chains below were found in one sample sequenced in a study of T cell responses to AZD1222 COVID-19 vaccine. Clones were sequenced by immunoSEQ multiplex PCR, and TCRdb holds only the in-frame ones, with some missing. This sample has around 94,000 clones, with 75% to 90% found just once. Here the sequenced sample was peripheral blood, taken 28 days after the second AZD1222 dose. Receptor source: an adult who received the AZD1222 COVID-19 vaccine.

The V and J genes are TRBV10-3 and TRBJ1-1; 7 nucleotides match TRBD1. The germline gives CDR1 ENHRY, CDR2 SYGVKD. Trimming cost V 8 bases and J 3 bases; bases outside gene matches: 12. The CDR3 contains 15 residues. The CDR3 loop is CAIGDGTVGDTEAFF. The CDR3, as DNA: TGTGCCATCGGGGACGGGACAGTGGGTGACACTGAAGCTTTCTTT.

V gene TRBV18 combines with J gene TRBJ2-7; possibly TRBD1 for D (6 bases). Germline CDR1 is KGHSH and CDR2 is LQKENI. The CDR3 is 14 amino acids. V gave up 2 bases and J gave up 5 bases, with 13 bases separating them. As DNA, the CDR3 is TGTGCCAGCTCACCATTGGACAGAGGGGACGAGCAGTACTTC. Its translation is CASSPLDRGDEQYF.

The rearrangement uses TRBV5-4 and TRBJ2-3, with D tentatively TRBD1 or TRBD2 (6 bases each). The CDR3 runs to 15 residues. Germline CDR1 reads SGHNT; CDR2 reads YYREEE (reference sequence). V was cut by 0 bases and J by 0 bases, with 8 bases left in between. The CDR3 region has the DNA TGTGCCAGCAGCTTGGGGGGGGCTAGCACAGATACGCAGTATTTT. This gives the protein CASSLGGASTDTQYF.

This rearrangement joins TRBV5-1 to TRBJ1-3; D call uncertain. CDR3 length: 15 amino acids. Per germline, CDR1 SGHRS and CDR2 YFSETQ. Trimming took off 4 bases at V and 4 bases at J, with 15 bases between the two ends. In DNA form, the CDR3 reads TGCGCCAGCAGCCCGGGCGGAGGATCGGGAAACACCATATATTTT. It yields the protein CASSPGGGSGNTIYF.

V and J are TRBV18 and TRBJ2-7; the D is unclear. CDR1 KGHSH and CDR2 LQKENI come from the germline V gene. CDR3 length: 13 amino acids. Trimming pared 3 bases from V and 0 bases from J, leaving 6 bases between. The CDR3 reads CASSPGDSYEQYF. The CDR3 DNA is TGTGCCAGCTCACCCGGCGACTCCTACGAGCAGTACTTC. The full variable domain, in which reference TRBV18 and TRBJ2-7 provide the parts outside the CDR3, is NAGVMQNPRHLVRRRGQEARLRCSPMKGHSHVYWYRQLPEEGLKFMVYLQKENIIDESGMPKERFSAEFPKEGPSILRIQQVVRGDSAAYFCASSPGDSYEQYFGPGTRLTVT.

The V call is TRBV3-1 (or the pseudogene TRBV3-2), the J call TRBJ2-7; 9 nucleotides align to TRBD2. J lost 2 bases, V lost 4 bases, and 9 bases had no gene match. In germline, CDR1 is LGHDT, CDR2 YNNKEL (reference sequence). The CDR3 spans 16 residues. The CDR3 sequence: CASSRPKRGVPYEQYF. In DNA, the CDR3 is TGTGCCAGCAGCCGTCCAAAGCGGGGGGTCCCCTACGAGCAGTACTTC.

The chain links TRBV4-1 to TRBJ2-7, with D unresolved. This CDR3 spans 16 amino acids. Trimming cost V 4 bases and J 0 bases, with 16 bases left between them. Germline CDR1 reads MGHRA; CDR2 reads YSYEKL. As DNA, the CDR3 is TGCGCCAGCAGCCCCTATTTAGGCCCCAGCTCCTACGAGCAGTACTTC. It translates to CASSPYLGPSSYEQYF.

V usage is TRBV3-1 (or the pseudogene TRBV3-2) and J usage is TRBJ2-7; D gene uncertain. The CDR3 loop spans 14 amino acids. Germline values: CDR1 LGHDT, CDR2 YNNKEL (reference sequence). V dropped 3 bases and J dropped 0 bases, with 9 bases sitting between them. The CDR3 sequence is CASSQGTASYEQYF. In DNA, the CDR3 is TGTGCCAGCAGCCAGGGAACCGCCTCCTACGAGCAGTACTTC.

The V and J genes are TRBV15 and TRBJ2-2, with TRBD1 matching 8 bases. V trimming: 0 bases; J trimming: 5 bases; junction bases outside the gene matches: 2. The germline V gene encodes CDR1 LNHNV and CDR2 YYDKDF (reference sequence). The CDR3 length is 15 residues. In DNA, the CDR3 is TGTGCCACCAGCAGAGACCGACAGGGGACCGGGGAGCTGTTTTTT. Amino acids: CATSRDRQGTGELFF.

The chain combines TRBV2 with TRBJ2-7; 7 bases are a match to TRBD1. The CDR3 runs 14 residues. Germline V gives CDR1 SNHLY, CDR2 FYNNEI. V lost 6 bases, J lost 4 bases, and 9 bases stayed unmatched. CDR3 in DNA: TGTGCCAGCAGCGTCGGGACAGAGACTTACGAGCAGTACTTC. Translated: CASSVGTETYEQYF.

The chain has TRBV19 and TRBJ1-5; the match to TRBD1 covers 9 bases. The V gene's germline CDR1 is LNHDA and CDR2 SQIVND (reference sequence). With V trimmed by 0 bases and J by 10 bases, 13 bases remained unmatched. The CDR3 is 17 residues long. CDR3 nucleotides: TGTGCCAGTAGTATAGATCTACAACAGGGGGCGACCAACCCCCAGCATTTT. It yields the protein CASSIDLQQGATNPQHF.

The chain uses TRBV27 and TRBJ1-1, with 7 bases matching TRBD1. This CDR3 is 15 amino acids long. Unmatched junction bases numbered 10, after V lost 4 bases and J lost 5 bases. Germline V gene lookup returns CDR1 MNHEY and CDR2 SMNVEV (reference sequence). CDR3: CASSSQRGRSTEAFF. DNA of the CDR3: TGTGCCAGCAGTTCCCAGAGGGGGCGGTCGACTGAAGCTTTCTTT.

This chain joins TRBV29-1 and TRBJ2-1, with 8 bases matching TRBD2. Germline loops: CDR1 SQVTM, CDR2 ANQGSEA. The V and J ends lost 3 bases and 2 bases, in that order; junction bases with no gene match: 18. This CDR3 region has 19 residues. CDR3 nucleotide sequence: TGCAGCGTTGATAAGGGTAGCGGGGACTCGCACCCGACCTACAATGAGCAGTTCTTC. The encoded protein is CSVDKGSGDSHPTYNEQFF.

This clone was observed a handful of times. CDR3 protein: CASSSPGGRLNTEAFF. The CDR3 DNA reads TGTGCCAGCAGCTCGCCAGGGGGGCGGTTGAACACTGAAGCTTTCTTT. The rearrangement uses TRBV7-2 and TRBJ1-1; 7 nucleotides match TRBD1. Germline V CDR1 and CDR2: SGHTA, FQGNSA. J was trimmed by 0 bases and V by 4 bases; bases with no gene match: 8. The CDR3 length is 16 residues.

The V and J genes are TRBV30 and TRBJ2-3; the D gene is possibly TRBD1 (6 bases). The CDR3 is made up of 14 amino acids. The germline V and J ends were trimmed by 0 bases and 2 bases, with 9 bases remaining between them. Germline V gives CDR1 GTSNPN, CDR2 SVGIG (reference sequence). The CDR3 here is CAWSVGQTTDTQYF. CDR3 nucleotide sequence: TGTGCCTGGAGTGTAGGACAGACCACAGATACGCAGTATTTT.

The V and J genes are TRBV6-5 and TRBJ1-2; a possible D gene is TRBD1 (5 bases). The CDR3 runs to 14 residues. CDR1 is MNHEY and CDR2 is SVGAGI in the germline V gene. Trimming stripped 3 bases from V and 6 bases from J, with 14 bases between. The CDR3: CASSYSGTANGYTF. CDR3 DNA: TGTGCCAGCAGTTATTCCGGGACGGCGAATGGCTACACCTTC.

The chain's CDR3 is CASSLAGQGGDNEQFF. CDR3 sequence (DNA): TGTGCCAGCAGCTTAGCGGGACAGGGGGGCGACAATGAGCAGTTCTTC. This chain uses TRBV7-2 with TRBJ2-1; 11 positions match TRBD1. The CDR3 totals 16 residues. Per the germline V gene, CDR1 is SGHTA and CDR2 is FQGNSA. J was trimmed by 5 bases and V by 0 bases; bases with no gene match: 3.

This clone occurred once. The gene calls are TRBV12-3 or TRBV12-4 and TRBJ1-1; 8 bases are a match to TRBD1. There are 13 residues in the CDR3. V shed 6 bases, J shed 4 bases, and the junction held 4 bases outside the gene matches. CDR3 residues: CASRTGVFTEAFF. The DNA for the CDR3 is TGTGCCAGCAGGACAGGGGTTTTCACTGAAGCTTTCTTT.

This clone was found once. The J gene is TRBJ2-3, the V gene TRBV10-2; no firm D call. Germline CDR1 WSHSY, CDR2 SAAADI. The CDR3 sequence is 12 residues long. The ends were cut back, 6 bases at V and 5 bases at J, with 9 bases in the middle. In nucleotides, the CDR3 is TGCGCCAGCAGATTAGTAGAAGATACGCAGTATTTT. Protein: CASRLVEDTQYF.

The chain employs TRBV5-1 and TRBJ1-1; 8 positions match TRBD1. Germline-derived CDR1 and CDR2 are SGHRS and YFSETQ. V lost 0 bases to trimming and J lost 6 bases; unmatched junction nucleotides: 4. The CDR3 is made up of 14 amino acids. This CDR3 is CASSLGQGASEAFF. The CDR3 DNA sequence: TGCGCCAGCAGCTTGGGGCAGGGGGCCTCTGAAGCTTTCTTT.

This clone was recorded only once. V is TRBV11-2 and J is TRBJ2-7; 9 bases match TRBD1. CDR1 is SGHAT and CDR2 is FQNNGV in the germline V gene. The CDR3 sequence is 15 residues long. The V and J ends lost 1 base and 3 bases, in that order; junction bases with no gene match: 4. The CDR3 DNA reads TGTGCCAGCAGCTTAGGTGTGACAGGGGGCTACGAGCAGTACTTC. As protein: CASSLGVTGGYEQYF.